This is a list of T cell receptor beta chains from one sample in a study of blood T cell repertoires in COVID-19. The assay was immunoSEQ multiplex PCR, and TCRdb's table has in-frame clones only and misses some. Among about 400,000 clones listed, around 87% were seen once. The specimen was peripheral blood. Every receptor here comes from a human donor in a cohort sampled during active COVID-19. Each CDR3 is given with its conserved first and last residue. D genes are given only for firm matches. Clone size is stated in some rows and not others, as once, few, many or a class when expanded.

TRBJ2-1	TRBV14	-	-	CASSQVRGDGSYNEQFF	TGTGCCAGCAGCCAAGTCCGCGGGGATGGCTCCTACAATGAGCAGTTCTTC
TRBJ1-1	TRBV5-6	-	TRBD1	CASSSKEGTGENTEAFF	TGTGCCAGCAGCTCGAAGGAGGGGACAGGCGAGAACACTGAAGCTTTCTTT
TRBJ2-7	TRBV7-9	-	TRBD1	CASSPGQGIYEQYF	TGTGCCAGCAGCCCGGGACAGGGAATCTACGAGCAGTACTTC
TRBJ1-2	TRBV5-4	-	TRBD1	CASSLLDRDKGYGYTF	TGTGCCAGCAGCTTGTTGGACAGGGACAAGGGCTATGGCTACACCTTC
TRBJ1-2	TRBV6-5	-	TRBD1	CASSYSVAGTERTF	TGTGCCAGCAGTTACTCTGTTGCGGGGACAGAGCGTACCTTC
TRBJ1-2	TRBV28	-	-	CASSPRGRPGYGYTF	TGTGCCAGCAGTCCCAGGGGCAGGCCTGGGTATGGCTACACCTTC
TRBJ2-2	TRBV7-2	-	TRBD2	CASSLLAGAGELFF	TGTGCCAGCAGCTTACTAGCGGGAGCCGGGGAGCTGTTTTTT
TRBJ2-2	TRBV30	few	TRBD1	CAWTEMTGFNTGELFF	TGTGCCTGGACCGAAATGACAGGGTTTAACACCGGGGAGCTGTTTTTT
TRBJ1-4	TRBV9	-	-	CASSLAAGVFRGEKLFF	TGTGCCAGCAGCCTAGCGGCAGGGGTATTCAGGGGTGAAAAACTGTTTTTT
TRBJ1-2	TRBV7-8	-	-	CASSLEGEDYGYTF	TGTGCCAGCAGCTTAGAAGGGGAGGACTATGGCTACACCTTC
TRBJ2-7	TRBV7-9	-	-	CASSFRSAGLSEQYF	TGTGCCAGCAGCTTCAGGTCGGCGGGTCTCTCCGAGCAGTACTTC
TRBJ1-2	TRBV3-1/TRBV3-2	-	-	CASSPRGSGGYTF	TGTGCCAGCAGCCCCAGGGGATCGGGAGGCTACACCTTC
TRBJ2-3	TRBV5-4	-	TRBD2	CASSGGEETDTQYF	TGTGCCAGCTCGGGAGGGGAGGAAACAGATACGCAGTATTTT
TRBJ1-4	TRBV19	-	TRBD1	CASSISTGLGEKLFF	TGTGCCAGTAGTATATCGACAGGGTTGGGGGAAAAACTGTTTTTT
TRBJ2-7	TRBV25-1	-	-	CASSPRAGSDEQYF	TGTGCCAGCAGTCCCCGGGCAGGGTCTGACGAGCAGTACTTC
TRBJ2-3	TRBV14	-	-	CASSPRGGGTDTQYF	TGTGCCAGCAGCCCCCGAGGGGGGGGCACAGATACGCAGTATTTT
TRBJ1-1	TRBV7-2	-	-	CASSLRGRTQAFF	TGTGCCAGCAGCTTAAGAGGCAGGACTCAAGCTTTCTTT
TRBJ1-1	TRBV1	-	-	CTSSHAGTGMNTEAFF	TGCACCAGCAGCCATGCCGGGACAGGAATGAACACTGAAGCTTTCTTT
TRBJ2-7	TRBV3-1/TRBV3-2	once	TRBD1	CASSLGTGAQYEQYF	TGTGCCAGCAGCCTCGGGACAGGGGCCCAGTACGAGCAGTACTTC
TRBJ2-3	TRBV29-1	once	-	CSVVRAGSDTQYF	TGCAGCGTTGTTCGTGCGGGGTCAGATACGCAGTATTTT
TRBJ2-7	TRBV28	-	-	CASTGTRSGTYEQYF	TGTGCCAGCACCGGAACGCGGTCAGGGACCTACGAGCAGTACTTC
TRBJ2-3	TRBV5-4	-	-	CASSLEVAADTQYF	TGTGCCAGCAGCTTGGAGGTAGCGGCAGATACGCAGTATTTT
TRBJ2-3	TRBV12-3/TRBV12-4	-	TRBD2	CASRTGGDTQYF	TGTGCCAGCAGAACGGGGGGTGATACGCAGTATTTT
TRBJ1-5	TRBV6-5	-	TRBD1	CASGQGAGQPQHF	TGTGCCTCGGGACAGGGGGCTGGTCAGCCCCAGCATTTT
TRBJ2-3	TRBV6-4	-	-	CASSPSFGDTQYF	TGTGCCAGCAGCCCGTCCTTCGGAGATACGCAGTATTTT
TRBJ2-3	TRBV28	-	-	CASSLFQDTQYF	TGTGCCAGCAGTTTATTTCAGGATACGCAGTATTTT
TRBJ1-4	TRBV6-5	-	TRBD1	CASRRTGGFEELFF	TGTGCCAGCCGAAGAACAGGGGGATTCGAAGAACTGTTTTTT
TRBJ2-7	TRBV5-1	-	TRBD1	CASGQESYEQYF	TGCGCCAGCGGACAGGAAAGTTACGAGCAGTACTTC
TRBJ1-1	TRBV30	-	-	CAWSQIGGKYLNTEAFF	TGTGCCTGGAGTCAGATCGGGGGGAAGTATTTGAACACTGAAGCTTTCTTT
TRBJ2-1	TRBV7-2	-	TRBD2	CASSFGLAGVEQFF	TGTGCCAGCAGCTTCGGACTAGCGGGGGTTGAGCAGTTCTTC
TRBJ2-7	TRBV27	-	TRBD2	CATALGLVYEQYF	TGTGCCACCGCATTGGGACTAGTCTACGAGCAGTACTTC
TRBJ2-7	TRBV19	few	-	CASNPEGANLGEQYF	TGTGCCAGTAACCCGGAGGGGGCGAATTTGGGGGAGCAGTACTTC
TRBJ1-3	TRBV30	once	-	CAWRGGVGNTIYF	TGTGCCTGGAGAGGAGGGGTCGGAAACACCATATATTTT
TRBJ2-3	TRBV4-1	-	TRBD2	CASSQSVPSGGARVTDTQYF	TGCGCCAGCAGCCAAAGTGTTCCTAGCGGGGGGGCCCGGGTCACAGATACGCAGTATTTT
TRBJ1-1	TRBV6-5	-	-	CASTATREADTEAFF	TGTGCCAGCACGGCGACTAGGGAGGCCGACACTGAAGCTTTCTTT
TRBJ2-7	TRBV29-1	-	-	CSVAQGTYEQYF	TGCAGCGTTGCACAGGGAACCTACGAGCAGTACTTC
TRBJ2-3	TRBV11-3	few	-	CASSLAGSTDTQYF	TGTGCCAGCAGCTTAGCGGGAAGCACAGATACGCAGTATTTT
TRBJ1-2	TRBV5-1	-	TRBD1	CASSLVGTAYGYTF	TGCGCCAGCAGCTTGGTAGGGACAGCTTATGGCTACACCTTC
TRBJ1-2	TRBV7-9	-	-	CASSPEDTYGYTF	TGTGCCAGCAGCCCAGAGGACACTTATGGCTACACCTTC
TRBJ2-7	TRBV29-1	-	TRBD1	CSILKLQGISYEQYF	TGCAGCATATTAAAGCTACAGGGGATCTCCTACGAGCAGTACTTC
TRBJ2-5	TRBV5-1	-	TRBD1	CASSPDRTGGTQYF	TGCGCCAGCAGCCCTGATCGGACAGGGGGGACCCAGTACTTC
TRBJ2-7	TRBV5-6	-	-	CASSSFPTGTYEQYF	TGTGCCAGCAGCTCATTCCCCACAGGGACCTACGAGCAGTACTTC
TRBJ2-7	TRBV2	-	-	CASSEDTAGNYEQYF	TGTGCCAGCAGTGAAGATACGGCAGGAAACTACGAGCAGTACTTC
TRBJ1-2	TRBV6-1	many	-	CASSEASRDSYGYTF	TGTGCCAGCAGTGAAGCGTCCCGGGACTCCTATGGCTACACCTTC
TRBJ2-7	TRBV7-2	few	TRBD2	CASSLGRREAYEQYF	TGTGCCAGCAGCTTAGGCCGGCGGGAGGCCTACGAGCAGTACTTC
TRBJ1-2	TRBV30	few	TRBD1	CAWSVGGGYTF	TGTGCCTGGAGTGTAGGGGGCGGCTACACCTTC
TRBJ2-5	TRBV4-1	-	-	CASSPSGSVQETQYF	TGCGCCAGCAGCCCAAGTGGGAGCGTGCAAGAGACCCAGTACTTC
TRBJ2-3	TRBV9	-	-	CASSVLGVPTQYF	TGTGCCAGCAGCGTACTCGGGGTTCCTACGCAGTATTTT
TRBJ2-5	TRBV6-6	-	-	CASRLGARARETQYF	TGTGCCAGCAGGCTGGGGGCTAGAGCTAGGGAGACCCAGTACTTC
TRBJ2-2	TRBV3-1/TRBV3-2	-	-	CASSQRAGTGELFF	TGTGCCAGCAGCCAACGGGCGGGAACCGGGGAGCTGTTTTTT
TRBJ2-7	TRBV6-5	-	-	CASSYNWGGSYEQYF	TGTGCCAGCAGTTATAATTGGGGAGGCTCCTACGAGCAGTACTTC
TRBJ1-2	TRBV29-1	-	TRBD1	CSVDRPYGYTF	TGCAGCGTGGACAGGCCCTATGGCTACACCTTC
TRBJ2-3	TRBV6-5	-	-	CASRALASSTDTQYF	TGTGCCAGCAGGGCGCTAGCTTCTAGCACAGATACGCAGTATTTT
TRBJ2-3	TRBV7-9	-	-	CASIQAGVDTQYF	TGTGCCAGCATCCAGGCAGGGGTGGATACGCAGTATTTT
TRBJ1-4	TRBV5-1	few	-	CASRGTPDGANEKLFF	TGCGCCAGCCGGGGGACCCCAGATGGGGCTAATGAAAAACTGTTTTTT
TRBJ2-5	TRBV5-1	-	TRBD2	CASSSGGPAETQYF	TGCGCCAGCAGCTCGGGGGGACCCGCAGAGACCCAGTACTTC